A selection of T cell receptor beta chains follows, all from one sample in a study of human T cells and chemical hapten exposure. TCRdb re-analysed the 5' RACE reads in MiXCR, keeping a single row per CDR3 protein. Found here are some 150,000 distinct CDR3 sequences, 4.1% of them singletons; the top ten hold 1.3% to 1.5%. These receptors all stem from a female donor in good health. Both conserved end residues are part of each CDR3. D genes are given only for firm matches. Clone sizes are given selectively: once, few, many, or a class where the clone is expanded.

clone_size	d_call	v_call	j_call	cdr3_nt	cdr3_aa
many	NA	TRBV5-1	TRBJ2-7	TGCGCCAGCAGCTTGGAGGGCGGGCCCTACGAGCAGTACTTC	CASSLEGGPYEQYF
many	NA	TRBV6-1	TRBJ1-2	TGTGCCAGCAGCCCTGACCGGATTGAGGATGGCTACACCTTC	CASSPDRIEDGYTF
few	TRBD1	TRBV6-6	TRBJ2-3	TGTGCCAGCAGTTACTTAACGGGACAGGGATTGGATACGCAGTATTTT	CASSYLTGQGLDTQYF
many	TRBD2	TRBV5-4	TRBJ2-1	TGTGCCAGCAGTTTGGACCGGCCGGGACTAGCCAACAATGAGCAGTTCTTC	CASSLDRPGLANNEQFF
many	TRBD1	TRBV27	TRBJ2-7	TGTGCCAGCAGCCGACGTGACAGGGCCTACGAGCAGTACTTC	CASSRRDRAYEQYF
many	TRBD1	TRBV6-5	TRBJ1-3	TGTGCCAGCAGTTACCGGGTCCTACAGGGGAGCTCTGGAAACACCATATATTTT	CASSYRVLQGSSGNTIYF
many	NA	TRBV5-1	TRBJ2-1	TGCGCCAGCAGTCCAACTCTACAGGTGTACAATGAGCAGTTCTTC	CASSPTLQVYNEQFF
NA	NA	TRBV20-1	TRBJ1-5	TGCAGTGGAGCTAGGGGGGCGGGCAGCAATCAGCCCCAGCATTTT	CSGARGAGSNQPQHF
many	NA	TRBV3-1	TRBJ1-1	TGTGCCAGCAGCCCCGTCTGGGCCATTAACACTGAAGCTTTCTTT	CASSPVWAINTEAFF
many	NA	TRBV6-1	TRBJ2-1	TGTGCCAGCAGTGTATGGGGGCTAGCGGATCCCTCCTACAATGAGCAGTTCTTC	CASSVWGLADPSYNEQFF
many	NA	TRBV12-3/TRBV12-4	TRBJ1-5	TGTGCCAGCAGTTTGGACAATCAGCCCCAGCATTTT	CASSLDNQPQHF
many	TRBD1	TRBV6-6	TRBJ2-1	TGTGCCAGCAGCAACCGGGACAGGGAAGGAAATGAGCAGTTCTTC	CASSNRDREGNEQFF
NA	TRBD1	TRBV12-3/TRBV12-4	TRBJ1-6	TGTGCCAGCAGTCCGGGACAGGGCTATTCACCCCTCCACTTT	CASSPGQGYSPLHF
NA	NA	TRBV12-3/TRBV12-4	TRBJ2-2	TGTGCCAGCAGTCGCCGAGGGTCGGACACCGGGGAGCTGTTTTTT	CASSRRGSDTGELFF
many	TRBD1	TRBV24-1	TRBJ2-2	TGTGCCACCAGTGATGGACAGGGACACACCGGGGAGCTGTTTTTT	CATSDGQGHTGELFF
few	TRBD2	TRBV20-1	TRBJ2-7	TGCAGTGCCGTTAGCTCTCGGGGGGGACCTTTTTTCTCCGAGCAGTACTTC	CSAVSSRGGPFFSEQYF
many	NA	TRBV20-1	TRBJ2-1	TGCAGTGCTAGACAGCTTTCCGGGGGCCCCTACAATGAGCAGTTCTTC	CSARQLSGGPYNEQFF
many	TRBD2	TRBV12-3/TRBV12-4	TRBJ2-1	TGTGCCAGCAGTTTACGGGGAGGGAGCTCCTACAATGAGCAGTTCTTC	CASSLRGGSSYNEQFF
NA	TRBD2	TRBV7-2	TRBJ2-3	TGTGCCAGCAGCGGATTCTGGGGGGGACGAACTAGCACAGATACGCAGTATTTT	CASSGFWGGRTSTDTQYF
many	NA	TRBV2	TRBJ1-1	TGTGCCAGCAGTGAAGCGCTAACCCCGCGGAGGACTGAAGCTTTCTTT	CASSEALTPRRTEAFF
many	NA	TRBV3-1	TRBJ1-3	TGTGCCAGCAGCCAAGTGTTTCTCGGGAACACCATATATTTT	CASSQVFLGNTIYF
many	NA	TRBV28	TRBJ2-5	TGTGCCAGCAGGACTAGTGGGGAAGTGGAGACCCAGTACTTC	CASRTSGEVETQYF
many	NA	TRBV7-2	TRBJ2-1	TGTGCCAGCAGCTTAACGAGGCAGCTTACGTTCTTC	CASSLTRQLTFF
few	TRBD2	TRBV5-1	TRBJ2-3	TGCGCCAGCAGATTCCTAGCGGGGGCCCGCACAGATACGCAGTATTTT	CASRFLAGARTDTQYF
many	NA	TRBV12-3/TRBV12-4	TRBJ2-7	TGTGCCAGCAGTCTAGGCGCCTCCGCCTACGAGCAGTACTTC	CASSLGASAYEQYF
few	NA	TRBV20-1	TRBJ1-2	TGCAGTGCTAGAGTCCCGGGGGGTACTAACTATGGCTACACCTTC	CSARVPGGTNYGYTF
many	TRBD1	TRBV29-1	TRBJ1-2	TGCAGCGTCAGACAGGGGGCGGATGGCTACACCTTC	CSVRQGADGYTF
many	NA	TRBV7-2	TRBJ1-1	TGTGCCAGCAGCCCTAGAAGCATGAACACTGAAGCTTTCTTT	CASSPRSMNTEAFF
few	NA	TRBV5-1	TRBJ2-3	TGCGCCAGCAGCTTGCAGGGTTTCGCGCCAGATACGCAGTATTTT	CASSLQGFAPDTQYF
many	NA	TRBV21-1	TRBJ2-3	TGTGCCAGCAGCTTCTGGACGCGATGGAATACGCAGTATTTT	CASSFWTRWNTQYF
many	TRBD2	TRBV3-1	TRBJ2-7	TGTGCCAGCAGCCAAGGTCCCCTAGCGGGGTTCCACGAGCAGTACTTC	CASSQGPLAGFHEQYF
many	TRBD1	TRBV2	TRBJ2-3	TGTGCCAGCAGATCGGACAGGGGAAGCACAGATACGCAGTATTTT	CASRSDRGSTDTQYF
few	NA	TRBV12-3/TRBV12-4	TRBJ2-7	TGTGCCAGCAGTTTCCACCGGGGGCCCCGCGAGCAGTACTTC	CASSFHRGPREQYF
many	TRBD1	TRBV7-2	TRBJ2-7	TGTGCCAGCAGTTTTCACTCGACAGGGATTAATGGGGAGCAGTACTTC	CASSFHSTGINGEQYF
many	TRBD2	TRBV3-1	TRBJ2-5	TGTGCCAGCAGGACTAGCGGGAACCAAGAGACCCAGTACTTC	CASRTSGNQETQYF
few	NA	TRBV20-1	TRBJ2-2	TGCAGTGCTAGAGATGAGATTGTGGGCACCGGGGAGCTGTTTTTT	CSARDEIVGTGELFF
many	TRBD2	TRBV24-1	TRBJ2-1	TGTGCCACCAGTGACACCAAGCGGGGGGGCCTATCATCTGAGCAGTTCTTC	CATSDTKRGGLSSEQFF
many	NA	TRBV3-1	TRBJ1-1	TGTGCCAGCACACCCCGGGAAACCATAAAATTGAACACTGAAGCTTTCTTT	CASTPRETIKLNTEAFF
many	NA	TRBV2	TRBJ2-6	TGTGCCAGCAGTCCGGTTTGGGGGGGGCCGGCTGGGGCCAACGTCCTGACTTTC	CASSPVWGGPAGANVLTF
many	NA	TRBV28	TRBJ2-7	TGTGCCAGCAGTTACGGGACGGCTAGCTCCTACGAGCAGTACTTC	CASSYGTASSYEQYF
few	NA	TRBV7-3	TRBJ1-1	TGTGCCAGCAGCTCAGGGAAAAACACTGAAGCTTTCTTT	CASSSGKNTEAFF
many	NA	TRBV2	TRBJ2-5	TGTGCCAGCAGCGAAGAGGCCGGGACACTGAAACAAGAGACCCAGTACTTC	CASSEEAGTLKQETQYF
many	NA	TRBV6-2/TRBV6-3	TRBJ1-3	TGTGCCAGCAGTTCCGGAGGCTCTGGAAACACCATATATTTT	CASSSGGSGNTIYF
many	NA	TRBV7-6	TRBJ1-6	TGTGCCAGCAGCTTGAGACAAGATTCACCCCTCCACTTT	CASSLRQDSPLHF
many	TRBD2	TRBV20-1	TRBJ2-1	TGCAGTGCTAGACAACCGTTTAGCGGGGGGGCCTGGAATGAGCAGTTCTTC	CSARQPFSGGAWNEQFF
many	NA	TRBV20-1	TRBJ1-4	TGCAGTGCTAGAGACAGGGTTACTAATGAAAAACTGTTTTTT	CSARDRVTNEKLFF
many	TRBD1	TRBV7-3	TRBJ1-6	TGTGCCAGCAGCGGGACAGTAAATTCACCCCTCCACTTT	CASSGTVNSPLHF
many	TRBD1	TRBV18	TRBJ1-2	TGTGCCAGCTCACCACCGGAGGGGGCGAACTATGGCTACACCTTC	CASSPPEGANYGYTF
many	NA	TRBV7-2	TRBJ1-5	TGTGCCAGCAGCTTAGGGGGGGAGGCTGGTCAGCCCCAGCATTTT	CASSLGGEAGQPQHF
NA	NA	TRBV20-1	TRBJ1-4	TGCAGTGCTAGCCGGGGACGAAGACTGTTTTTT	CSASRGRRLFF
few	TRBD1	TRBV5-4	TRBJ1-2	TGTGCCAGCAGCAGAGGGGGCGTGAACTATGGCTACACCTTC	CASSRGGVNYGYTF
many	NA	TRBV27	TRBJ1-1	TGTGCCAGCAGTCAAAGGGGGTCGAACACTGAAGCTTTCTTT	CASSQRGSNTEAFF
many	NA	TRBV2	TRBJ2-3	TGTGCCAGCAGCGCGGGGACAGCTAGCACAGATACGCAGTATTTT	CASSAGTASTDTQYF
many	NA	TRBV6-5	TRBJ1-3	TGTGCCAGCAGCCGACACCACACGAGCTCTGGAAACACCATATATTTT	CASSRHHTSSGNTIYF
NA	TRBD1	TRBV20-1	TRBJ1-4	TGCAGTGCTAGACGGACAGGGGCGATAGTTAATGAAAAACTGTTTTTT	CSARRTGAIVNEKLFF
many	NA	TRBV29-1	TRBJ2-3	TGCAGCGTTAAGGGGCCCACAGATACGCAGTATTTT	CSVKGPTDTQYF
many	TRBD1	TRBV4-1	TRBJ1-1	TGCGCCAGCAGCCAAGATCGGAGAAGGACAGGGGGGAGCACTGAAGCTTTCTTT	CASSQDRRRTGGSTEAFF